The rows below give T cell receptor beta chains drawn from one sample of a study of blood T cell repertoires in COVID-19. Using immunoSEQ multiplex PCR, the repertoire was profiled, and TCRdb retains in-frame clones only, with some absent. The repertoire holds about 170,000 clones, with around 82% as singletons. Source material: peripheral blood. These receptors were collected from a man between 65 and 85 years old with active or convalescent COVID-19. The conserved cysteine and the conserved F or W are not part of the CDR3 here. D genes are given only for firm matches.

ASSPDRLNTGELF TRBJ2-2 TRBV7-7 13 -
ASSQEIGGSTDTQY TRBJ2-3 TRBV4-3 14 -
ASSPSGRKSYEQY TRBJ2-7 TRBV19 13 TRBD2
ASSFRDNSYEQY TRBJ2-7 TRBV5-1 12 -
ASIGLGNQPQH TRBJ1-5 TRBV19 11 -
AWSGTGVSNQPQH TRBJ1-5 TRBV30 13 TRBD1
ASSFTGIGTGNTIY TRBJ1-3 TRBV7-2 14 -
ASSLEGNAYNSPLH TRBJ1-6 TRBV5-1 14 -
ATSRGFGKGGNTGELF TRBJ2-2 TRBV15 16 -
ASSGGGYYGYT TRBJ1-2 TRBV12-3/TRBV12-4 11 -
ASRGQGWNTEAF TRBJ1-1 TRBV10-2 12 TRBD1
ASSYRQGTYEQY TRBJ2-7 TRBV6-6 12 -
ASSTGRTPGTGELF TRBJ2-2 TRBV21-1 14 -
ASSPPPSGRSYEQY TRBJ2-7 TRBV3-1/TRBV3-2 14 TRBD2
ASSRTSGSMYEQF TRBJ2-1 TRBV2 13 TRBD2
ASSGTGRLSSYNEQF TRBJ2-1 TRBV28 15 TRBD1
ASSLKRGSTDTQY TRBJ2-3 TRBV7-3 13 TRBD2
AWSVAGFSNQPQH TRBJ1-5 TRBV30 13 -
ASSSRTSGSYNEQF TRBJ2-1 TRBV6-5 14 TRBD2
ASSLTQVPHSGRSPLH TRBJ1-6 TRBV28 16 -
ASSQDSGVVNEQF TRBJ2-1 TRBV3-1/TRBV3-2 13 -
ASSLGYQATQY TRBJ2-5 TRBV11-2 11 -
ASSLELAGGETQY TRBJ2-5 TRBV5-8 13 TRBD2
ASSTRTLFGEQY TRBJ2-7 TRBV21-1 12 -
ATGDSLNTEAF TRBJ1-1 TRBV19 11 TRBD1
ASSPLQVNSNQPQH TRBJ1-5 TRBV18 14 -
ASSLGGGYGYT TRBJ1-2 TRBV6-5 11 TRBD1
ASSPPGLTRDTQY TRBJ2-3 TRBV18 13 -
ASSFLGSAGY TRBJ1-4 TRBV28 10 -
ASSLAGGVTEAF TRBJ1-1 TRBV5-6 12 -
ASSASGTVYNEQF TRBJ2-1 TRBV5-1 13 TRBD1
ASSSPTARAGANVLT TRBJ2-6 TRBV5-6 15 -
ASSPRTGGRAGTGELF TRBJ2-2 TRBV7-3 16 TRBD2
ASSESYGSTDTQY TRBJ2-3 TRBV25-1 13 -
ASSQGGYEQY TRBJ2-7 TRBV10-2 10 -
ASSRGGGETQY TRBJ2-5 TRBV6-5 11 TRBD2
ASSPQGTGSYEQY TRBJ2-7 TRBV27 13 -
ASSIAGHTGELF TRBJ2-2 TRBV19 12 -
ASSWTSGSPYRIYEQY TRBJ2-7 TRBV6-2/TRBV6-3 16 TRBD2
ASSQDLVLRSNQPQH TRBJ1-5 TRBV4-3 15 -